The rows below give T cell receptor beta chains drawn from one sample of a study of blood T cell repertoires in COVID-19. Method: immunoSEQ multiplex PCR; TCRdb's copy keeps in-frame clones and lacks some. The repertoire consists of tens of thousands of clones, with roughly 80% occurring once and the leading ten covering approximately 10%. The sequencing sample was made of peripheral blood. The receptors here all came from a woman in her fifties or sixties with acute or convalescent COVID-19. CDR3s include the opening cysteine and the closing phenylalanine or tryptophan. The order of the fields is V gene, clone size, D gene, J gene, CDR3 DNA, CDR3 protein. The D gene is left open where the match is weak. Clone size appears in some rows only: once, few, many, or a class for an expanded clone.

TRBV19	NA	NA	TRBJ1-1	TGTGCCAGTACCCGGACAGCCTATCGGGGCACTGAAGCTTTCTTT	CASTRTAYRGTEAFF
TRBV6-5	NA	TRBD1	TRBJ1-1	TGTGCCAGCAGCCCAGGGGGGACTGAAGCTTTCTTT	CASSPGGTEAFF
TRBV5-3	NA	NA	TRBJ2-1	TGTGCCAGAAGACTAGTCTCGGTCAATGAGCAGTTCTTC	CARRLVSVNEQFF
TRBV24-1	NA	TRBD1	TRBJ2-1	TGTGCCACCAGTGAGGGACAGGGTTTCGATGAGCAGTTCTTC	CATSEGQGFDEQFF
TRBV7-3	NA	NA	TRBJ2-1	TGTGCCAGCAGCGCGACACTTTACAATGAGCAGTTCTTC	CASSATLYNEQFF
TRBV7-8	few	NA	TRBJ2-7	TGTGCCAGCAGCTTACCCCCCGAGGGTCCCTACGAGCAGTACTTC	CASSLPPEGPYEQYF
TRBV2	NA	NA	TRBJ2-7	TGTGCCAGCAGTGAACAGGGATACGAGCAGTACTTC	CASSEQGYEQYF
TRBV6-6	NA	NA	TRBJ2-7	TGTGCCAGCAGTACCGGGACATCTACCTACGAGCAGTACTTC	CASSTGTSTYEQYF
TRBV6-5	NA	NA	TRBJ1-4	TGTGCCAGCAGTCCGGGACTGTCGTTCTTTAAACTGTTTTTT	CASSPGLSFFKLFF
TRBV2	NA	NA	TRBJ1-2	TGTGCCAGCAGTGATAGTGGCAGGGGCGTCTATGGCTACACCTTC	CASSDSGRGVYGYTF
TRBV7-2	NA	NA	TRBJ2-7	TGTGCCAGCAGCTTCGGGAATAGGGAGCAGTACTTC	CASSFGNREQYF
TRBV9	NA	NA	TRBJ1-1	TGTGCCAGCAGCGTAGACAGGAGCGTGAACACTGAAGCTTTCTTT	CASSVDRSVNTEAFF
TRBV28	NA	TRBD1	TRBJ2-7	TGTGCCAGCAGCACGATCGGGACAGGGGATTACGAGCAGTACTTC	CASSTIGTGDYEQYF
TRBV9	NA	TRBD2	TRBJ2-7	TGTGCCAGCAGCGTAGAACCCCTGAGCGGGGGGGCCTACGAGCAGTACTTC	CASSVEPLSGGAYEQYF
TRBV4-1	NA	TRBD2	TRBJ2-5	TGCGCCAGCAGTCAAGTCCAGGCTAGCGGGTATCAAGAGACCCAGTACTTC	CASSQVQASGYQETQYF
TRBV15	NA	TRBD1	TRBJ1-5	TGTGCCACCAGCAGGGATACAGGGGTCAATCAGCCCCAGCATTTT	CATSRDTGVNQPQHF
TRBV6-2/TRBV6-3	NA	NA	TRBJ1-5	TGTGCCAGCAGTTATGTGGAGAGCAATCAGCCCCAGCATTTT	CASSYVESNQPQHF
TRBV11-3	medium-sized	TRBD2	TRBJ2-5	TGTGCCAGGTGGCTAGCGGGAGGGGTTCAAGAGACCCAGTACTTC	CARWLAGGVQETQYF
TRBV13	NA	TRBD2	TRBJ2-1	TGTGCCAGCAGCCTCGGGGGGGTCTACAATGAGCAGTTCTTC	CASSLGGVYNEQFF
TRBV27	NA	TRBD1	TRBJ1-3	TGTGCCAGCAGTTTGTCAGGGGGCTTTGGTGGAAACACCATATATTTT	CASSLSGGFGGNTIYF
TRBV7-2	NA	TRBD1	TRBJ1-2	TGTGCCAGCAGCTTAGGGTCCGGGACAGGGAGTAGCTATGGCTACACCTTC	CASSLGSGTGSSYGYTF
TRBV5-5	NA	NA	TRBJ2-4	TGTGCCAGCAGCCTTCCCGGCAAAAACATTCAGTACTTC	CASSLPGKNIQYF
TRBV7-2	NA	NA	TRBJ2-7	TGTGCCAGCAGCCTCGGTTCTGTCTCCTACGAGCAGTACTTC	CASSLGSVSYEQYF
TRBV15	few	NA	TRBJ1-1	TGTGCCACCAGCAGAGATCCGGGGGACGCTGAAGCTTTCTTT	CATSRDPGDAEAFF
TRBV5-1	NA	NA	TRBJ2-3	TGCGCCAGCAGCCAGGGGTACACAGATACGCAGTATTTT	CASSQGYTDTQYF
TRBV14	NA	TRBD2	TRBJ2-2	TGTGCCAGCAGCCCTTACTTCGGGGGGGCGAACACCGGGGAGCTGTTTTTT	CASSPYFGGANTGELFF
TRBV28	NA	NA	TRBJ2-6	TGTGCCAGCAGCTCGGTTTCTGGGGCCAACGTCCTGACTTTC	CASSSVSGANVLTF
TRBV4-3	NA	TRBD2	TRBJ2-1	TGCGCCAGCAGCCAAGACCCCGCGGGACTAGCGGGAGCAGGTGAGCAGTTCTTC	CASSQDPAGLAGAGEQFF